The 21 T cell receptor beta chains below all came from one sample that was sequenced in a study of CD8+ T cells in alopecia areata. The treatment is: oral pan-JAK inhibitor, 5-10 mg twice daily. TCR sequencing used cDNA made by reverse transcription of extracted RNA. TCRdb keeps only in-frame clones here, not all; method: immunoSEQ multiplex PCR. The sample records 150,000 to 200,000 clones, less than 65% being singletons. The material sequenced was CD4+ T cells sorted from blood, taken at week 24, from a patient treated with tofacitinib. These receptors were obtained from a human donor with alopecia areata.

There are many counts of this clone. The chain is built from TRBV6-5 and TRBJ2-7, with TRBD1 matching over 10 bases. CDR3 size: 14 residues. V was clipped by 3 bases and J by 4 bases; unmatched bases: 3. Germline V gene sequence: CDR1 MNHEY, CDR2 SVGAGI. The CDR3 reads CASSYGDRGYEQYF. DNA for the CDR3: TGTGCCAGCAGTTATGGGGACAGGGGATACGAGCAGTACTTC.

In its sample, this clone was seen a few times. Different DNA sequences within this sample yield the same CDR3. The V and J genes are TRBV29-1 and TRBJ2-5; D perhaps matches TRBD1 (5 bases). V gave up 4 bases and J gave up 2 bases, with 5 bases separating them. Germline V gene lookup returns CDR1 SQVTM and CDR2 ANQGSEA. The CDR3 sequence is 11 residues long. The CDR3 DNA reads as TGCAGCGTTGGACAGCAAGAGACCCAGTACTTC. This codes for CSVGQQETQYF.

The chain joins TRBV4-3 to TRBJ1-1; D remains ambiguous. The CDR3 extends over 13 amino acids. V was cut by 0 bases and J by 4 bases, with 6 bases left in between. Germline V gene lookup returns CDR1 LGHNA and CDR2 YSLEER. The CDR3 DNA reads as TGCGCCAGCAGCCAAGAGGTAGGCACTGAAGCTTTCTTT. It yields the protein CASSQEVGTEAFF.

A few counts support this clone. This chain joins TRBV9 and TRBJ2-3, with 15 bases fitting TRBD2. J was trimmed by 3 bases and V by 4 bases; bases with no gene match: 6. Looked up from germline, CDR1 is SGDLS and CDR2 is YYNGEE. This CDR3 has 17 residues. Here the CDR3 reads CASSPLGLAGGTDTQYF. CDR3 nucleotides: TGTGCCAGCAGCCCCCTTGGACTAGCGGGGGGGACAGATACGCAGTATTTT.

This clone occurred a few times. This chain links TRBV14 with TRBJ2-3; 7 bases are shared with TRBD2. After removal of 0 bases from V and 1 base from J, the junction contained 1 base not matched to a gene. Germline V lookup: CDR1 SGHDN, CDR2 FVKESK. The CDR3 runs 15 residues. For the CDR3, the DNA is TGTGCCAGCAGCCAAGAGGGACTACGCACAGATACGCAGTATTTT. Translated, it gives CASSQEGLRTDTQYF. Looking up the rest from reference TRBV14 and TRBJ2-3 gives the full variable domain: EAGVTQFPSHSVIEKGQTVTLRCDPISGHDNLYWYRRVMGKEIKFLLHFVKESKQDESGMPNNRFLAERTGGTYSTLKVQPAELEDSGVYFCASSQEGLRTDTQYFGPGTRLTVL.

This clone has only a few counts. V is TRBV30 and J is TRBJ1-6; 8 nucleotides match TRBD1. Germline V CDR1 and CDR2: GTSNPN, SVGIG (reference sequence). V was pared by 4 bases and J by 6 bases, with 5 bases of the junction left unmatched. The CDR3 totals 14 residues. In DNA form, the CDR3 reads TGTGCCTGGACCTGGACAGGGAGTAATTCACCCCTCCACTTT. This codes for CAWTWTGSNSPLHF.

The chain has TRBV27 and TRBJ2-3; D gene uncertain. This CDR3 is built from 15 residues. CDR1 is MNHEY and CDR2 is SMNVEV in the germline V gene (reference sequence). Trimming left V 2 bases short and J 0 bases short, with 9 bases between. Here the CDR3 DNA reads TGTGCCAGCAGTTTAACGACCTCTAGCACAGATACGCAGTATTTT. This gives the protein CASSLTTSSTDTQYF.

The chain joins TRBV30 to TRBJ1-2; perhaps TRBD1 as D (6 bases). V dropped 7 bases and J dropped 8 bases, with 17 bases sitting between them. Germline V lookup: CDR1 GTSNPN, CDR2 SVGIG (reference sequence). The CDR3 consists of 12 residues. CDR3 sequence: CASAWGPDGYTF. As DNA, the CDR3 is TGTGCCTCCGCCTGGGGGCCCGACGGCTACACCTTC.

In its sample, this clone was seen once. The V call is TRBV7-8, the J call TRBJ2-7; TRBD2 aligns across 7 bases. Germline V gives CDR1 SGHVS, CDR2 FQNEAQ. CDR3 size: 13 residues. Trimming at V came to 3 bases and at J to 4 bases, leaving 3 bases not matched to a gene. The CDR3 is CASSFGGGYEQYF. CDR3 DNA: TGTGCCAGCAGCTTCGGCGGGGGTTACGAGCAGTACTTC.

The V call is TRBV29-1, the J call TRBJ2-2; possibly TRBD2 for D (7 bases). Germline CDR1 SQVTM, CDR2 ANQGSEA. The CDR3 loop spans 14 amino acids. V lost 6 bases to trimming and J lost 5 bases, with 16 bases between them. Here the CDR3 reads CSVGGAQWTGELFF. CDR3 nucleotide sequence: TGCAGCGTGGGGGGGGCCCAGTGGACCGGGGAGCTGTTTTTT.

V is TRBV9 and J is TRBJ2-7; 11 bases line up with TRBD2. The length of the CDR3 is 16 residues. Germline CDR1 SGDLS, CDR2 YYNGEE. V was clipped by 2 bases and J by 6 bases; unmatched bases: 10. The DNA of the CDR3 is TGTGCCAGCAGCGTTTTAGCGGGGGGGCGTTCAGCCGAGCAGTACTTC. Translation: CASSVLAGGRSAEQYF. The full variable domain, its missing parts supplied by reference TRBV9 and TRBJ2-7, is DSGVTQTPKHLITATGQRVTLRCSPRSGDLSVYWYQQSLDQGLQFLIQYYNGEERAKGNILERFSAQQFPDLHSELNLSSLELGDSALYFCASSVLAGGRSAEQYFGPGTRLTVT.

This clone was observed a few times. The rearrangement links TRBV27 to TRBJ1-2; tentatively, D is TRBD1 (5 bases). Trimming pared 3 bases from V and 5 bases from J, leaving 13 bases between. This CDR3 spans 14 amino acids. Germline V CDR1 and CDR2: MNHEY, SMNVEV (reference sequence). The DNA of the CDR3 is TGTGCCAGCAGTTTTGCCGGGGCCGGGTATGGCTACACCTTC. It yields the protein CASSFAGAGYGYTF.

The count of this clone is one. The chain is built from TRBV29-1 and TRBJ1-1; a weak D match, TRBD1 (5 bases). V lost 8 bases and J lost 0, with 16 bases in between. The germline CDR1 and CDR2 sequences are SQVTM and ANQGSEA. This CDR3 region has 14 residues. CDR3 coding DNA: TGCAGCCCCCCGCGGAGACAGATGAACACTGAAGCTTTCTTT. Amino acid sequence: CSPPRRQMNTEAFF.

The chain carries TRBV7-2 and TRBJ2-1; 9 nucleotides agree with TRBD2. The germline V gene encodes CDR1 SGHTA and CDR2 FQGNSA. J lost 6 bases, V lost 3 bases, and 9 bases had no gene match. The CDR3 spans 16 residues. The CDR3, as DNA: TGTGCCAGCAGCTTTTCCGGACTAGCGCATGGCAATGAGCAGTTCTTC. It codes for CASSFSGLAHGNEQFF.

This clone was counted only a few times. This chain links TRBV29-1 with TRBJ2-3; D is unclear. This CDR3 is built from 14 residues. Looked up from germline, CDR1 is SQVTM and CDR2 is ANQGSEA. Between the trimmed V and J ends, which lost 6 bases and 4 bases, there was a span of 17 bases. The CDR3 sequence: CSVAQSRSADTQYF. The CDR3 region has the DNA TGCAGCGTAGCCCAGTCAAGGTCGGCAGATACGCAGTATTTT.

In nucleotides, the CDR3 is TGCGCCAGCAGCTTGGGACGGCCAAGGGTCAATGAGCAGTTCTTC. It translates to CASSLGRPRVNEQFF. The rearrangement links TRBV5-1 to TRBJ2-1; D call uncertain. Germline lookup yields CDR1 SGHRS and CDR2 YFSETQ. Trimming removed 0 bases from V and 6 bases from J, with 13 bases in between. The CDR3 runs to 15 residues.

Here the CDR3 DNA reads TGTGCCAGCAGTCCAGGGACGGCCGGGGAGACCCAGTACTTC. Its protein product is CASSPGTAGETQYF. The rearrangement joins TRBV27 to TRBJ2-5; the D call may be TRBD1 or TRBD2 (5 bases each). CDR3 length equals 14 residues. Germline lookup yields CDR1 MNHEY and CDR2 SMNVEV (reference sequence). Trimming removed 5 bases from V and 5 bases from J, with 15 bases in between.

This clone was found once. This chain links TRBV9 with TRBJ2-3; TRBD1 agrees at 9 bases. Per germline, CDR1 SGDLS and CDR2 YYNGEE. The CDR3 runs 15 residues. The trim removed 5 bases at V and 1 base at J, leaving 5 bases unmatched. CDR3 sequence: CASSAGTGRTDTQYF. The CDR3 DNA sequence: TGTGCCAGCAGTGCCGGGACAGGGCGCACAGATACGCAGTATTTT.

The CDR3 loop is CASHGDRDTDTQYF. The CDR3 DNA is TGTGCCAGCCACGGGGACAGGGACACAGATACGCAGTATTTT. The rearrangement joins TRBV6-1 to TRBJ2-3; TRBD1 agrees at 9 bases. Germline V gene sequence: CDR1 MNHNS, CDR2 SASEGT. Trimming at V came to 8 bases and at J to 2 bases, leaving 5 bases not matched to a gene. CDR3 length equals 14 residues.

The chain combines TRBV5-6 with TRBJ2-1; D assignment may be TRBD1 or TRBD2 (5 bases each). V gave up 5 bases and J gave up 5 bases, with 20 bases separating them. Germline-derived CDR1 and CDR2 are SGHDT and YYEEEE. The CDR3 consists of 16 residues. The CDR3 protein is CASSYRRDLWNNEQFF. The CDR3, as DNA: TGTGCCAGCAGTTACCGCCGGGACCTTTGGAACAATGAGCAGTTCTTC.

V gene TRBV9 combines with J gene TRBJ2-5; no reliable D call. Trimming took 4 bases from V and 2 from J, leaving 9 bases between them. This CDR3 comprises 13 residues. In germline, CDR1 is SGDLS, CDR2 YYNGEE. The CDR3: CASSPRLQETQYF. CDR3 nucleotides: TGTGCCAGCAGCCCCCGATTGCAAGAGACCCAGTACTTC.